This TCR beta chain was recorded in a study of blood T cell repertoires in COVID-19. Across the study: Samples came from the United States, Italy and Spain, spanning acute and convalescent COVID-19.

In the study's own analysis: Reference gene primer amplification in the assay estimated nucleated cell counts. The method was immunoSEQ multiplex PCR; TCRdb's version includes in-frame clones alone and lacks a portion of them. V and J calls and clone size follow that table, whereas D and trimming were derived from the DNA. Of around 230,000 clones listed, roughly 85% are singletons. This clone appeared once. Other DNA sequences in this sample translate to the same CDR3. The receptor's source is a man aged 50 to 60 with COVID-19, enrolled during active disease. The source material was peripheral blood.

The CDR3 bases are TGCGCCAGCAGCCAAGATGGGGGGGGGCGTCAGCCCCAGCATTTT. This translates into CASSQDGGGRQPQHF. V is TRBV4-3 and J is TRBJ1-5; maybe TRBD1 (6 bases). The CDR3 runs 15 residues. Per the germline V gene, CDR1 is LGHNA and CDR2 is YSLEER. The V and J ends lost 0 bases and 6 bases respectively, with 12 bases between them.